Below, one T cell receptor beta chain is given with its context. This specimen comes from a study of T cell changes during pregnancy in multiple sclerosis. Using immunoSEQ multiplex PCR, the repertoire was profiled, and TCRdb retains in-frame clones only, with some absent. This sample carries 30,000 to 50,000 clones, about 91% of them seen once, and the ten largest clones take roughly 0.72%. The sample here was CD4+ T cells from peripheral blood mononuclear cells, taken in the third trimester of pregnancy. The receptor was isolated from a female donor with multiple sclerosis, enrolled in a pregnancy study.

The CDR3 DNA reads TGTGCCAGCAGTTTATCGGGGCTCACTGAAGCTTTCTTT. Protein: CASSLSGLTEAFF. The V gene is TRBV27, the J gene TRBJ1-1; perhaps TRBD1 as D (5 bases). V lost 0 bases and J lost 4, with 6 bases in between. Germline-derived CDR1 and CDR2 are MNHEY and SMNVEV (reference sequence). The length of the CDR3 is 13 residues.